The clone carrying this T cell receptor beta chain was detected many times. This sample was included in a study of molecular identifiers for immune sequencing clone quantification. TCRdb recomputed calls from the PCR reads with MiXCR, one row per CDR3 protein. The sample lists 600,000 to 650,000 distinct CDR3 sequences, nearly 20% seen once, with roughly 0.85% in the top ten. The sequencing input was naive CD8+ T cells from blood, with Jurkat cell RNA spiked in. As to subset: FACS-sorted CD8+CD4-CCR7+CD45RA+ naive T cells. The clonotype comes from a human donor in good health. Some libraries in this study had Jurkat cell RNA spiked in.

In nucleotides, the CDR3 is TGTGCCAGCAGTCCCACAACAGGGTCTCGGACAGATACGCAGTATTTT. Translated, it gives CASSPTTGSRTDTQYF. The rearrangement uses TRBV27 and TRBJ2-3; possibly TRBD1 for D (6 bases). V lost 5 bases and J lost 3, with 18 bases in between. CDR3 length equals 16 residues. Germline V gives CDR1 MNHEY, CDR2 SMNVEV (reference sequence).